This T cell receptor beta chain was captured by sequencing in a study of T cells in Graves' hyperthyroidism and ophthalmopathy. The study, taken as a whole, reports: Ophthalmopathy and stable hyperthyroidism were separated by a 13 V-J model.

Authors of the study amplified TCR beta CDR3 regions from RNA transcripts. The HTBI primer set served for first-round RT-PCR of the TCR CDR3. TCRdb recomputed calls from the multiplex PCR reads with MiXCR, one row per CDR3 protein. The sample has some 370,000 distinct CDR3 sequences; around an eighth are singletons. The study included ophthalmopathy patients with Clinical Activity Score at least 3, NOSPECS grade at least 4 and duration under 3 months. Exclusion of patients followed from uncontrolled infection, other autoimmune disease, pregnancy or lactation. Diagnoses used clinical symptoms, serum thyroxine and TRAb, thyroid ultrasound and orbital computed tomography. This clonotype was observed at least ten times. The antigen is not known. The sequencing input was blood. This TCR came from a man in his fifties or sixties with Graves' ophthalmopathy.

This chain's CDR3 is CASSVHPPGLALHNEQFF. For the CDR3, the DNA is TGTGCCAGCAGTGTCCACCCCCCGGGACTAGCTTTGCACAATGAGCAGTTCTTC. This rearrangement joins TRBV11-1 to TRBJ2-1; 9 positions agree with TRBD2. Trimming removed 6 bases from V and 5 bases from J; junction bases left unmatched: 17. Germline-derived CDR1 and CDR2 are SGHAT and FQDESV (reference sequence). The CDR3 consists of 18 residues.